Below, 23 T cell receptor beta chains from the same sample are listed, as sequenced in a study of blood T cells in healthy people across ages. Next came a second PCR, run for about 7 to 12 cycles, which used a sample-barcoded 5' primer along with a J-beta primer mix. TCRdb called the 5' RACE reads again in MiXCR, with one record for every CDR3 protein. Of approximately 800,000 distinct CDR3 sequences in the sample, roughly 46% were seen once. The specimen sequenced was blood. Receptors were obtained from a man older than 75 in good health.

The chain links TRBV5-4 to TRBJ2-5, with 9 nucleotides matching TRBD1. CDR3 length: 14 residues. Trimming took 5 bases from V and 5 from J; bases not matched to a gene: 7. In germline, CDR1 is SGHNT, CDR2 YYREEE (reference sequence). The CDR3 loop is CASRREQGAETQYF. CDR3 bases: TGTGCCAGCAGGAGAGAACAGGGGGCCGAGACCCAGTACTTC.

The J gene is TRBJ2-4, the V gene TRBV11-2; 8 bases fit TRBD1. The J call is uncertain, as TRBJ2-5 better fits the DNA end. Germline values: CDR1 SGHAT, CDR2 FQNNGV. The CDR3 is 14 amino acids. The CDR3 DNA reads TGTGCCAGCAGCTTAGAACAGGGGGTTGAGACCCAGTACTTC. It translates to CASSLEQGVETQYF.

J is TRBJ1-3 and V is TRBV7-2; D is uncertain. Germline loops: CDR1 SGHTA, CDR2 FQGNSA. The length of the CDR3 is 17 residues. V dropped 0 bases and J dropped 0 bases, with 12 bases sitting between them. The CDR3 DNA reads TGTGCCAGCAGCTTAGCGCCGACCCGAAGCTCTGGAAACACCATATATTTT. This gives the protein CASSLAPTRSSGNTIYF. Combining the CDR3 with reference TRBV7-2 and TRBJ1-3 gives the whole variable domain GAGVSQSPSNKVTEKGKDVELRCDPISGHTALYWYRQSLGQGLEFLIYFQGNSAPDKSGLPSDRFSAERTGGSVSTLTIQRTQQEDSAVYLCASSLAPTRSSGNTIYFGEGSWLTVV.

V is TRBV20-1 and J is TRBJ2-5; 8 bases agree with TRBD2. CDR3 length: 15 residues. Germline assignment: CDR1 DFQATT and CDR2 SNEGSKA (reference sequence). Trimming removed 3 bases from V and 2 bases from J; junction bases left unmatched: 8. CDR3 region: CSASETSGLQETQYF. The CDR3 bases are TGCAGTGCTAGCGAAACTAGCGGCCTACAAGAGACCCAGTACTTC.

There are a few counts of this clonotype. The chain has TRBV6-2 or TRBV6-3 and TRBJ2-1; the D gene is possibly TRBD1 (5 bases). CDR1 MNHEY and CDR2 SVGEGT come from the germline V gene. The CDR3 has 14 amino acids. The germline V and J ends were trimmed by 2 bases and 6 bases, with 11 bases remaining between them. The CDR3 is CASSYAGSRNEQFF. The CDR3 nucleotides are TGTGCCAGCAGTTACGCAGGGTCTCGCAATGAGCAGTTCTTC.

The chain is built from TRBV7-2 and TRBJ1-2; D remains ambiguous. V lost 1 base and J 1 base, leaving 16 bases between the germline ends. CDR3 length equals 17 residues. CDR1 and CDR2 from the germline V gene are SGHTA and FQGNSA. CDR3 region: CASSLDASEGVNYGYTF. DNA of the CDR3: TGTGCCAGCAGCTTAGACGCGAGTGAGGGCGTTAACTATGGCTACACCTTC.

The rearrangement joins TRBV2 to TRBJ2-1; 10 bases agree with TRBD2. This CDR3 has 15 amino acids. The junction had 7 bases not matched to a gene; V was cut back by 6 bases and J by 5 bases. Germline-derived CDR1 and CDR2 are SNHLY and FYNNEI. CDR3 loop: CASSATSGNDNEQFF. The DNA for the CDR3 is TGTGCCAGCAGCGCCACTAGCGGGAACGACAATGAGCAGTTCTTC.

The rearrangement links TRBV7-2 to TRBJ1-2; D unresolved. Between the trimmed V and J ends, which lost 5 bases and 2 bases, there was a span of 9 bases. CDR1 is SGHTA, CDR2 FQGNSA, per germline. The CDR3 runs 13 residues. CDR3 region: CASSPRENYGYTF. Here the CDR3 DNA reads TGTGCCAGCAGCCCCCGGGAAAACTATGGCTACACCTTC.

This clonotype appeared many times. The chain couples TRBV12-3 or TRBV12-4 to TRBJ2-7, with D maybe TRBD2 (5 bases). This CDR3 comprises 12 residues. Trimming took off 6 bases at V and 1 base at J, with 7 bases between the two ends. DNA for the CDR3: TGTGCCAGCAGCTCGGGATCCTACGAGCAGTACTTC. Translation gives CASSSGSYEQYF.

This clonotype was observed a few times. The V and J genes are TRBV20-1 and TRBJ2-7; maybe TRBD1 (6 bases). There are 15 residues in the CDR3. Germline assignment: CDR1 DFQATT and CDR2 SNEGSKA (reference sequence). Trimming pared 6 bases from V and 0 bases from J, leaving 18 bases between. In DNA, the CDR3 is TGCAGTGCAGGCAGGCCGACAGGCAACTCCTACGAGCAGTACTTC. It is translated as CSAGRPTGNSYEQYF.

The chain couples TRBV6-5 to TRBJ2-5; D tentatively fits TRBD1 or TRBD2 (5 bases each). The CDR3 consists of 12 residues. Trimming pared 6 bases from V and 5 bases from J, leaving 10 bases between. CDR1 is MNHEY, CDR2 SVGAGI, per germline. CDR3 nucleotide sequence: TGTGCCAGCAGCCCCGGGGCGGAGACCCAGTACTTC. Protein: CASSPGAETQYF.

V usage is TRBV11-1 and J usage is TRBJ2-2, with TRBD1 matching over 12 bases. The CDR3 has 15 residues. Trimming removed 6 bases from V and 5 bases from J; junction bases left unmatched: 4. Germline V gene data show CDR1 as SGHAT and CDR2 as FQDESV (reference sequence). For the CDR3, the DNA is TGTGCCAGCAGGGCGGGACAGGGGGCGACCGGGGAGCTGTTTTTT. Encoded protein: CASRAGQGATGELFF.

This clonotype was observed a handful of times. The CDR3 region is CASSPGTNDEQFF. The CDR3 DNA sequence: TGTGCCAGCAGCCCCGGGACCAACGATGAGCAGTTCTTC. This sequence joins TRBV7-2 and TRBJ2-1; the D gene could be TRBD1 or TRBD2 (5 bases each). V dropped 5 bases and J dropped 8 bases, with 13 bases sitting between them. The V gene's germline CDR1 is SGHTA and CDR2 FQGNSA. CDR3 length: 13 amino acids.

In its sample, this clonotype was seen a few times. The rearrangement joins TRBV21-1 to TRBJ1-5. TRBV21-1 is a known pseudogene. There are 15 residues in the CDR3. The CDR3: CASSKGPKVNQPQHF. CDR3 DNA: TGTGCCAGCAGCAAAGGACCCAAGGTCAATCAGCCCCAGCATTTT.

The CDR3 bases are TGCAGTGCTAGAGATCGAGATTTTGGCGGGAGAACGACAGATACGCAGTATTTT. It specifies CSARDRDFGGRTTDTQYF. The chain has TRBV20-1 and TRBJ2-3; TRBD2 matches at 7 bases. The CDR3 sequence is 18 residues long. The V segment lost 0 bases and the J segment 3 bases; nucleotides outside the gene matches: 15. Germline assignment: CDR1 DFQATT and CDR2 SNEGSKA (reference sequence).

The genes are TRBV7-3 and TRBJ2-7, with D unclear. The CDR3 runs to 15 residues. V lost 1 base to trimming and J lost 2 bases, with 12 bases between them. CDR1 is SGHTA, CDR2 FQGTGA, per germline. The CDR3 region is CASSLNAGLPYEQYF. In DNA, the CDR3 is TGTGCCAGCAGCTTAAATGCTGGCCTGCCCTACGAGCAGTACTTC.

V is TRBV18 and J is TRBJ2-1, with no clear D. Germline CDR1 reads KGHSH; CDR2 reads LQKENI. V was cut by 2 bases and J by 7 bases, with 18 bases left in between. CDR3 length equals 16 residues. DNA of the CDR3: TGTGCCAGCTCACCAGGGGTGAAAGTTTCGTCAAATGAGCAGTTCTTC. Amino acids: CASSPGVKVSSNEQFF. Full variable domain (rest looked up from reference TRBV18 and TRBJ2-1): NAGVMQNPRHLVRRRGQEARLRCSPMKGHSHVYWYRQLPEEGLKFMVYLQKENIIDESGMPKERFSAEFPKEGPSILRIQQVVRGDSAAYFCASSPGVKVSSNEQFFGPGTRLTVL.

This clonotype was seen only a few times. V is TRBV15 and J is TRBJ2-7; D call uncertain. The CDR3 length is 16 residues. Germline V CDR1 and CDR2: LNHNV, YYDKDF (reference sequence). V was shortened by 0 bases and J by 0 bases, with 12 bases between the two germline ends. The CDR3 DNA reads TGTGCCACCAGCAGAGATACAGCAGATCCCTCCTACGAGCAGTACTTC. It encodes CATSRDTADPSYEQYF.

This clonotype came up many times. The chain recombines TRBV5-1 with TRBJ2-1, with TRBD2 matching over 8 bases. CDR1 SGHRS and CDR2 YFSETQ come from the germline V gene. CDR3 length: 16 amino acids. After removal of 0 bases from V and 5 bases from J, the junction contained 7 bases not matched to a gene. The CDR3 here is CASSLGGTRGNNEQFF. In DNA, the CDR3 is TGCGCCAGCAGCTTGGGTGGGACTAGGGGAAACAATGAGCAGTTCTTC. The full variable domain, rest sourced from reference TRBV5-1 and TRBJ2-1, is KAGVTQTPRYLIKTRGQQVTLSCSPISGHRSVSWYQQTPGQGLQFLFEYFSETQRNKGNFPGRFSGRQFSNSRSEMNVSTLELGDSALYLCASSLGGTRGNNEQFFGPGTRLTVL.

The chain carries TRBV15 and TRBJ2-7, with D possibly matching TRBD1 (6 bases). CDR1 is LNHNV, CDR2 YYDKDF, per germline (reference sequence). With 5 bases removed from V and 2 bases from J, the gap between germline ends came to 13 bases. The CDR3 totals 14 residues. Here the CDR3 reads CATSYRGGTYEQYF. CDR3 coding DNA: TGTGCCACCAGCTATCGTGGGGGCACCTACGAGCAGTACTTC.

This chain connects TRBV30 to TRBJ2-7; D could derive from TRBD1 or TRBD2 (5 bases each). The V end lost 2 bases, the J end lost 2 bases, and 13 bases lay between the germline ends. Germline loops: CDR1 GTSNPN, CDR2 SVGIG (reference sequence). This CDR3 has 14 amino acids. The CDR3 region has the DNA TGTGCCTGGAGTCCCGGGACCGCTACCTACGAGCAGTACTTC. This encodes CAWSPGTATYEQYF.

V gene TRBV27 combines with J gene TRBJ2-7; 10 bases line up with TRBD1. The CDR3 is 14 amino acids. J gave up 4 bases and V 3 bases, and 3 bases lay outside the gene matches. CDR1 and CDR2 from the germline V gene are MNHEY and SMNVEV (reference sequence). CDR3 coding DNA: TGTGCCAGCAGTTTGAAGGACAGGGGGTACGAGCAGTACTTC. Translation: CASSLKDRGYEQYF.

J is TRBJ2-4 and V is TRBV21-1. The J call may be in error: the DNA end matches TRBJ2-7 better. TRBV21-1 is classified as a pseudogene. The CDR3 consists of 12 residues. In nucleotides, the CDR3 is TGTGCCAGCAGCGAAAACTGGTACGAGCAGTACTTC. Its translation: CASSENWYEQYF.